Listed here is a single T cell receptor (beta chain). Its antigen is unknown. This sample was included in a study of CD8 T cells in ankylosing spondylitis. Study findings and constraints: Reportedly, significant enrichment of disease-linked clones occurred in matched ankylosing spondylitis synovial fluid. One TCR beta motif, made up of roughly eight highly homologous variants, appeared characteristic of ankylosing spondylitis blood.

TCRdb itself ran the 5' RACE reads through MiXCR, one entry per CDR3 protein. The sample yields over 700,000 distinct CDR3 sequences, under 20% seen once. The CDR3 covers 15 residues. The germline CDR1 and CDR2 sequences are LNHDA and SQIVND (reference sequence). Trimming removed 1 base from V and 1 base from J; junction bases left unmatched: 3. The J gene is TRBJ2-7, the V gene TRBV19, with 8 nucleotides matching TRBD1. The clonotype originates from a male donor with ankylosing spondylitis. The sample was blood, either unsorted or a sorted T cell fraction (not recorded which). The CDR3 is CASSIGTGTSYEQYF. CDR3 coding DNA: TGTGCCAGTAGTATAGGGACAGGGACTTCCTACGAGCAGTACTTC. The full variable domain, its missing parts supplied by reference TRBV19 and TRBJ2-7, is DGGITQSPKYLFRKEGQNVTLSCEQNLNHDAMYWYRQDPGQGLRLIYYSQIVNDFQKGDIAEGYSVSREKKESFPLTVTSAQKNPTAFYLCASSIGTGTSYEQYFGPGTRLTVT.